These 30 T cell receptor beta chains came from one sample sequenced in a study of PD-L1 blockade in urothelial cancer. Indicated time point: pretreatment peripheral blood. Assay used: immunoSEQ multiplex PCR; TCRdb lists only in-frame clones, some missing. Among 35,000 to 50,000 clones listed, around 82% were seen once. The sequencing here drew on PBMCs, taken around atezolizumab (anti-PD-L1) treatment. The receptors originated from a man aged 55 to 69 with urothelial cancer.

This clone was seen only a few times. V and J are TRBV7-2 and TRBJ2-7; 10 positions match TRBD2. CDR1 SGHTA and CDR2 FQGNSA come from the germline V gene. V shed 5 bases, J shed 7 bases, and the junction held 8 bases outside the gene matches. The CDR3 is made up of 14 amino acids. CDR3 bases: TGTGCCAGCAGCCAAGGGGGACTAGCGAGAGAGCAGTACTTC. Its protein product is CASSQGGLAREQYF.

This clone was seen more than once but under ten times. The V and J genes are TRBV28 and TRBJ2-3; TRBD2 matches at 10 bases. This CDR3 region has 17 residues. V was pared by 6 bases and J by 0 bases, with 9 bases of the junction left unmatched. In germline, CDR1 is MDHEN, CDR2 SYDVKM. This CDR3 reads CASRPLLLAGSTDTQYF. The CDR3 bases are TGTGCCAGCAGGCCCCTCTTACTAGCGGGGAGCACAGATACGCAGTATTTT.

This chain connects TRBV4-3 to TRBJ2-7; weak D call: TRBD2 (5 bases). The V gene's germline CDR1 is LGHNA and CDR2 YSLEER. This CDR3 has 16 residues. With 0 bases removed from V and 2 bases from J, the gap between germline ends came to 14 bases. The DNA for the CDR3 is TGCGCCAGCAGCCAAGATAACGGAGGTACACCCTACGAGCAGTACTTC. Translating it yields CASSQDNGGTPYEQYF.

In regard to this clone: Germline and junction disagree at one end, which may indicate a read error. The chain couples TRBV7-7 to TRBJ2-2, with TRBD1 as a possible D gene (6 bases). The germline CDR1 and CDR2 sequences are SSHAT and FNYEAQ (reference sequence). The CDR3 extends over 14 amino acids. In DNA, the CDR3 is TGTGCTAGCAGCTCACAACAGGGATCCGGGGAGCTGTTTTTT. Its protein is CASSSQQGSGELFF.

V is TRBV5-1 and J is TRBJ1-3, with D possibly being TRBD1 (5 bases). Trimming pared 0 bases from V and 9 bases from J, leaving 7 bases between. Germline CDR1 and CDR2: SGHRS and YFSETQ. CDR3 length equals 12 residues. CDR3 sequence reads: CASSLEGFTIYF. DNA of the CDR3: TGCGCCAGCAGCTTGGAGGGGTTCACCATATATTTT.

This clone was seen more than once but under ten times. This chain uses TRBV4-3 with TRBJ1-2; weak D call: TRBD1 (5 bases). V shed 0 bases and J shed 2 bases, with 13 bases lying between them. Germline-derived CDR1 and CDR2 are LGHNA and YSLEER. The CDR3 totals 16 residues. Here the CDR3 DNA reads TGCGCCAGCAGCCAAGAGGGGGGACGGTCCAACTATGGCTACACCTTC. It specifies CASSQEGGRSNYGYTF.

A few counts support this clone. This sequence joins TRBV5-5 and TRBJ2-7; 8 bases map to TRBD1. Losses at the gene ends were 3 bases for V and 6 bases for J; bases not matched to a gene: 8. The CDR3 is 14 residues long. In germline, CDR1 is SGHKS, CDR2 YYEKEE (reference sequence). The CDR3 loop reads CASSSLQGAGEQYF. The DNA of the CDR3 is TGTGCCAGCAGCTCCCTTCAGGGGGCAGGCGAGCAGTACTTC.

The chain uses TRBV18 and TRBJ1-1; D is undetermined. Germline lookup yields CDR1 KGHSH and CDR2 LQKENI. Between the trimmed V and J ends, which lost 5 bases and 3 bases, there was a span of 4 bases. The CDR3 covers 11 residues. CDR3 coding DNA: TGTGCCAGCTCAGAGGACACTGAAGCTTTCTTT. It is translated as CASSEDTEAFF.

The V gene is TRBV6-5, the J gene TRBJ2-3, with D possibly being TRBD2 (6 bases). Germline V gene lookup returns CDR1 MNHEY and CDR2 SVGAGI. The CDR3 sequence is 16 residues long. V lost 2 bases and J lost 0, with 12 bases in between. Here the CDR3 DNA reads TGTGCCAGCAGTTACGGGGCGGGGCTTAGCACAGATACGCAGTATTTT. Its protein is CASSYGAGLSTDTQYF.

In its sample, this clone was seen a few times. The rearrangement uses TRBV6-6 and TRBJ2-7; 7 bases agree with TRBD1. This CDR3 is built from 15 residues. Trimming removed 4 bases from V and 0 bases from J; junction bases left unmatched: 6. Germline V CDR1 and CDR2: MNHNY, SVGAGI (reference sequence). CDR3 DNA sequence: TGTGCCAGCAGTTGGGGACAGTCCCCCTCCTACGAGCAGTACTTC. Amino acids: CASSWGQSPSYEQYF.

The CDR3 sequence: CASSYLGSGDNEQFF. In DNA, the CDR3 is TGTGCCAGCAGTTACTTAGGTAGCGGGGACAATGAGCAGTTCTTC. This chain connects TRBV6-6 to TRBJ2-1; TRBD2 agrees at 8 bases. From germline, CDR1 is MNHNY and CDR2 SVGAGI (reference sequence). The CDR3 extends over 15 amino acids. V lost 1 base and J lost 5; bases outside the gene matches: 4.

The chain employs TRBV4-3 and TRBJ2-1; 12 bases line up with TRBD1. CDR3 length: 15 amino acids. Germline CDR1 is LGHNA and CDR2 is YSLEER. With V trimmed by 3 bases and J by 8 bases, 5 bases remained unmatched. CDR3 residues: CASSHPGQGADEQFF. CDR3 DNA: TGCGCCAGCAGCCACCCGGGACAGGGGGCGGATGAGCAGTTCTTC.

This clone was seen more than once but under ten times. V usage is TRBV27 and J usage is TRBJ2-3; 8 nucleotides align to TRBD1. V shed 3 bases, J shed 3 bases, and the junction held 8 bases outside the gene matches. This CDR3 has 16 residues. Germline V lookup: CDR1 MNHEY, CDR2 SMNVEV (reference sequence). Here the CDR3 reads CASSFLGQGPTDTQYF. As DNA, the CDR3 is TGTGCCAGCAGTTTTTTAGGACAGGGTCCTACAGATACGCAGTATTTT.

CDR3 in DNA: TGTGCCAGCAGCGTAGCCTCTCCGACAGGGGTGGGGTACAATGAGCAGTTCTTC. Protein sequence: CASSVASPTGVGYNEQFF. The chain joins TRBV9 to TRBJ2-1; the match to TRBD1 covers 8 bases. V lost 0 bases and J lost 4; bases outside the gene matches: 12. Germline V gene sequence: CDR1 SGDLS, CDR2 YYNGEE. The CDR3 sequence is 18 residues long. The full variable domain, completed using reference TRBV9 and TRBJ2-1, is DSGVTQTPKHLITATGQRVTLRCSPRSGDLSVYWYQQSLDQGLQFLIQYYNGEERAKGNILERFSAQQFPDLHSELNLSSLELGDSALYFCASSVASPTGVGYNEQFFGPGTRLTVL.

This clone came up a few times. The rearrangement uses TRBV5-6 and TRBJ1-5; 8 bases match TRBD1. Germline V gives CDR1 SGHDT, CDR2 YYEEEE. The V and J ends lost 4 bases and 2 bases, in that order; junction bases with no gene match: 14. The CDR3 is 18 residues long. In nucleotides, the CDR3 is TGTGCCAGCAGCCGAGGACAGGGAGTTGGTAGCGGCAATCAGCCCCAGCATTTT. It encodes CASSRGQGVGSGNQPQHF.

The chain has TRBV16 and TRBJ1-2; 11 nucleotides match TRBD1. CDR1 and CDR2 (germline): KGHSY, FQNENV. The CDR3 covers 15 residues. J was trimmed by 6 bases and V by 6 bases; bases with no gene match: 9. The CDR3 DNA follows: TGTGCCAGCAGTCAGCGGGACAGGGGGTTGGATGGCTACACCTTC. It encodes CASSQRDRGLDGYTF.

The chain combines TRBV19 with TRBJ1-2; 10 nucleotides line up with TRBD1. The CDR3 sequence is 14 residues long. From germline, CDR1 is LNHDA and CDR2 SQIVND (reference sequence). V gave up 7 bases and J gave up 7 bases; unmatched junction bases: 9. CDR3 protein: CASTFPGQGSGYTF. DNA for the CDR3: TGTGCCAGTACCTTCCCGGGACAGGGGTCTGGCTACACCTTC. Looking up the rest from reference TRBV19 and TRBJ1-2 gives the full variable domain: DGGITQSPKYLFRKEGQNVTLSCEQNLNHDAMYWYRQDPGQGLRLIYYSQIVNDFQKGDIAEGYSVSREKKESFPLTVTSAQKNPTAFYLCASTFPGQGSGYTFGSGTRLTVV.

The CDR3 protein is CASSLALGGRGPYNEQFF. In DNA form, the CDR3 reads TGTGCCAGCAGCTTAGCTTTGGGTGGTAGGGGCCCCTACAATGAGCAGTTCTTC. The chain combines TRBV7-2 with TRBJ2-1, with D perhaps TRBD1 (5 bases). CDR1 is SGHTA, CDR2 FQGNSA, per germline. The CDR3 sequence is 18 residues long. V was shortened by 0 bases and J by 2 bases, with 17 bases between the two germline ends.

This clone was counted a single time. The chain links TRBV5-6 to TRBJ1-6; D is unresolved. V was cut by 2 bases and J by 2 bases, with 11 bases left in between. The length of the CDR3 is 16 residues. Germline V gene lookup returns CDR1 SGHDT and CDR2 YYEEEE. The CDR3: CASSFEGRTYNSPLHF. The CDR3 coding sequence is TGTGCCAGCAGCTTCGAAGGGAGGACCTATAATTCACCCCTCCACTTT.

This chain joins TRBV28 and TRBJ2-7; a weak D match, TRBD1 (8 bases). Germline loops: CDR1 MDHEN, CDR2 SYDVKM. The germline V and J ends were trimmed by 4 bases and 1 base, with 11 bases remaining between them. CDR3 length: 14 amino acids. CDR3 nucleotides: TGTGCCAGCAGTTACAGGGGGGGTTCCTACGAGCAGTACTTC. It translates to CASSYRGGSYEQYF.

The chain joins TRBV11-2 to TRBJ2-1; TRBD1 agrees at 7 bases. The CDR3 runs 15 residues. Trimming removed 4 bases from V and 5 bases from J; junction bases left unmatched: 8. CDR1 is SGHAT, CDR2 FQNNGV, per germline. The CDR3 is CASSSRQGRDNEQFF. The CDR3, as DNA: TGTGCCAGCAGCTCCCGACAGGGAAGGGACAATGAGCAGTTCTTC.

The chain carries TRBV6-6 and TRBJ2-1, with 10 bases aligning to TRBD2. Germline V CDR1 and CDR2: MNHNY, SVGAGI (reference sequence). The CDR3 sequence is 15 residues long. Losses at the gene ends were 10 bases for V and 4 bases for J; bases not matched to a gene: 10. The CDR3, as DNA: TGTGCCACCTCCCCCTCTAGCGGGGGATACAATGAGCAGTTCTTC. This encodes CATSPSSGGYNEQFF.

This clone was counted between two and nine times. Relative to the germline gene, one junction end is altered; a read error may explain this. This sample also contains other DNA sequences that code for the same CDR3. The chain uses TRBV7-7 and TRBJ2-3, with TRBD2 matching over 7 bases. CDR3 length: 14 amino acids. The germline gives CDR1 SSHAT, CDR2 FNYEAQ (reference sequence). CDR3 loop: CASSLGSGTDTQYF. The CDR3 DNA reads TGTGCTAGCAGCTTGGGTAGCGGGACAGATACGCAGTATTTT.

The chain is built from TRBV18 and TRBJ1-4; the match to TRBD1 covers 7 bases. This CDR3 contains 15 residues. Unmatched junction bases numbered 7, after V lost 1 base and J lost 8 bases. Germline V gene lookup returns CDR1 KGHSH and CDR2 LQKENI. CDR3 region: CASSPRKGAGEKLFF. The CDR3 bases are TGTGCCAGCTCACCACGTAAGGGGGCTGGAGAAAAACTGTTTTTT.

The V and J genes are TRBV19 and TRBJ1-5; D is uncertain. This CDR3 has 12 residues. Per germline, CDR1 LNHDA and CDR2 SQIVND (reference sequence). The ends were cut back, 5 bases at V and 6 bases at J, with 8 bases in the middle. CDR3 region: CASSPGSQPQHF. DNA for the CDR3: TGTGCCAGTAGTCCCGGTTCTCAGCCCCAGCATTTT.

The J gene is TRBJ2-4, the V gene TRBV6-1; TRBD1 aligns across 9 bases. Germline V gene data show CDR1 as MNHNS and CDR2 as SASEGT. V lost 2 bases to trimming and J lost 7 bases; unmatched junction nucleotides: 0. CDR3 length: 13 amino acids. The CDR3 DNA follows: TGTGCCAGCAGTGAAACAGGGGGCAACATTCAGTACTTC. Its protein is CASSETGGNIQYF.

The chain has TRBV7-8 and TRBJ2-5, with D possibly being TRBD1 (5 bases). The CDR3 spans 14 residues. Germline V lookup: CDR1 SGHVS, CDR2 FQNEAQ. V was pared by 5 bases and J by 1 base, with 11 bases between. The CDR3 sequence is CASSPGHLQETQYF. Written as DNA, the CDR3 is TGTGCCAGCAGCCCTGGACACCTCCAAGAGACCCAGTACTTC. The entire variable domain, with the rest obtained from reference TRBV7-8 and TRBJ2-5, is as follows: GAGVSQSPRYKVAKRGQDVALRCDPISGHVSLFWYQQALGQGPEFLTYFQNEAQLDKSGLPSDRFFAERPEGSVSTLKIQRTQQEDSAVYLCASSPGHLQETQYFGPGTRLLVL.

The rearrangement joins TRBV6-5 to TRBJ1-6, with D possibly being TRBD1 (6 bases). This CDR3 contains 14 residues. Germline CDR1 MNHEY, CDR2 SVGAGI. V lost 4 bases to trimming and J lost 7 bases, with 11 bases between them. The CDR3 loop reads CASSLQGWNSPLHF. The CDR3 DNA reads TGTGCCAGCAGTTTACAGGGTTGGAATTCACCCCTCCACTTT.

The chain uses TRBV6-1 and TRBJ1-1; 9 bases line up with TRBD1. The CDR3 has 17 amino acids. V lost 4 bases to trimming and J lost 1 base; unmatched junction nucleotides: 10. Germline CDR1 MNHNS, CDR2 SASEGT. CDR3 sequence reads: CASSGPGQGRRNTEAFF. The CDR3 nucleotides read TGTGCCAGCAGTGGACCCGGACAGGGGAGGAGGAACACTGAAGCTTTCTTT.

In this sample, this clone turned up a few times. V is TRBV4-3 and J is TRBJ2-1; the match to TRBD2 covers 10 bases. V lost 2 bases, J lost 3 bases, and 4 bases stayed unmatched. From germline, CDR1 is LGHNA and CDR2 YSLEER. CDR3 size: 16 residues. CDR3 region: CASSQSLAGNYNEQFF. Here the CDR3 DNA reads TGCGCCAGCAGCCAATCACTAGCGGGGAACTACAATGAGCAGTTCTTC.